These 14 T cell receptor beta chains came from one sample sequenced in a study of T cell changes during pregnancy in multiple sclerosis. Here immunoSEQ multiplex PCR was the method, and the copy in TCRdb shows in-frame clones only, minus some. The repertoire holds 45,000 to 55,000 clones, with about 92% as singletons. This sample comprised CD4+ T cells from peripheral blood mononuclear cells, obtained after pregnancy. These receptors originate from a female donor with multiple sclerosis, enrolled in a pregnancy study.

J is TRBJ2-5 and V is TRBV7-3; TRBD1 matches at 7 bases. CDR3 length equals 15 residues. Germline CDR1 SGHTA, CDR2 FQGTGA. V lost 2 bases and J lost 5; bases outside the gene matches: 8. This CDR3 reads CASSLVGGRRETQYF. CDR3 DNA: TGTGCCAGCAGCTTAGTAGGGGGCAGGAGGGAGACCCAGTACTTC.

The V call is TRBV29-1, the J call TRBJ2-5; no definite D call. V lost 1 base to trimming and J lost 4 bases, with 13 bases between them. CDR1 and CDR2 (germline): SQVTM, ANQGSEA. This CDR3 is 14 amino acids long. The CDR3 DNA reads TGCAGCGTTGAAGCTCGGTTTTCAAGAGAGACCCAGTACTTC. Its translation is CSVEARFSRETQYF.

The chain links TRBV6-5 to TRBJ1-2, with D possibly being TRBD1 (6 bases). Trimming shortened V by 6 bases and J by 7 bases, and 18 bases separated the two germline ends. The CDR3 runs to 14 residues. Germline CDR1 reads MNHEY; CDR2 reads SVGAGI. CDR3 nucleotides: TGTGCCAGCAGCGGGGGGACACTTCTCCGTGGCTACACCTTC. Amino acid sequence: CASSGGTLLRGYTF.

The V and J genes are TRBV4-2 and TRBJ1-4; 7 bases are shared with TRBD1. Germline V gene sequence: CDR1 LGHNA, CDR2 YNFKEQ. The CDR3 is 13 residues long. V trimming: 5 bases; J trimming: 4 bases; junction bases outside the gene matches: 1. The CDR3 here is CASSGQVNEKLFF. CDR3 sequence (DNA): TGTGCCAGCAGCGGACAGGTTAATGAAAAACTGTTTTTT.

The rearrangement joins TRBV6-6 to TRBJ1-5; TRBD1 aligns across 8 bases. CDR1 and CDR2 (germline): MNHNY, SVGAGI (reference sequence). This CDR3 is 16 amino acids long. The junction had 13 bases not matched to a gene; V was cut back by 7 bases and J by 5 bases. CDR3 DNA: TGTGCCAGCACCCCGGAGTTGGACAGGGTTTATCAGCCCCAGCATTTT. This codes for CASTPELDRVYQPQHF.

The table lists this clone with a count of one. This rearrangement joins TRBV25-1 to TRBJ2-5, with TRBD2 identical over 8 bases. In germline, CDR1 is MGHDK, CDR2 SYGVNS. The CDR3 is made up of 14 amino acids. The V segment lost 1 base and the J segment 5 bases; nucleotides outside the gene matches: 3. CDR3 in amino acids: CASSEWTSQETQYF. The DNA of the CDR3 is TGTGCCAGCAGTGAATGGACTAGCCAGGAGACCCAGTACTTC.

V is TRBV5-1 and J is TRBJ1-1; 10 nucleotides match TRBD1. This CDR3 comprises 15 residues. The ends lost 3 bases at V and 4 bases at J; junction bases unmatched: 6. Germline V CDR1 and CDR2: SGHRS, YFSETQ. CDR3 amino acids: CASSSTGTGATEAFF. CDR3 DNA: TGCGCCAGCAGCTCAACCGGGACAGGGGCCACTGAAGCTTTCTTT. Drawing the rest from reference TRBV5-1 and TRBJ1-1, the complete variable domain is KAGVTQTPRYLIKTRGQQVTLSCSPISGHRSVSWYQQTPGQGLQFLFEYFSETQRNKGNFPGRFSGRQFSNSRSEMNVSTLELGDSALYLCASSSTGTGATEAFFGQGTRLTVV.

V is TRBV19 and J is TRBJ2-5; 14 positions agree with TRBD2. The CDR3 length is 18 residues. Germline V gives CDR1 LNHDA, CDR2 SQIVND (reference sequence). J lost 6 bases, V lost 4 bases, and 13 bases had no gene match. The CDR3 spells CASSTPAGTSGRGKTQYF. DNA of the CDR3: TGTGCCAGTAGTACGCCTGCTGGGACTAGCGGGAGAGGAAAGACCCAGTACTTC.

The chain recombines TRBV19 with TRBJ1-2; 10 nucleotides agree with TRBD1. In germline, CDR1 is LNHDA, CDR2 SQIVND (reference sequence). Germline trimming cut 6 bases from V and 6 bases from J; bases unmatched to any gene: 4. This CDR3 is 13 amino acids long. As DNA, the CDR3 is TGTGCCAGTAGGCTGACAGGGGGCGATGGCTACACCTTC. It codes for CASRLTGGDGYTF. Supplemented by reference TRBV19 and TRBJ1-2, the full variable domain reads DGGITQSPKYLFRKEGQNVTLSCEQNLNHDAMYWYRQDPGQGLRLIYYSQIVNDFQKGDIAEGYSVSREKKESFPLTVTSAQKNPTAFYLCASRLTGGDGYTFGSGTRLTVV.

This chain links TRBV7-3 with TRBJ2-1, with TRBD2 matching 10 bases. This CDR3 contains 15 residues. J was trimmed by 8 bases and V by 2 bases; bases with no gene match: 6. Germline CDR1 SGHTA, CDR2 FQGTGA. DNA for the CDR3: TGTGCCAGCAGCTTAGAGGGAGCGGGAGGGGATGAGCAGTTCTTC. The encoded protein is CASSLEGAGGDEQFF.

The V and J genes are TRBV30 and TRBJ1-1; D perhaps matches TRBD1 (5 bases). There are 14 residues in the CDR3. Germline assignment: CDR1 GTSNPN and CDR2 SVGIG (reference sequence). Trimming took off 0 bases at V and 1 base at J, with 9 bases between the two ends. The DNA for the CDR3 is TGTGCCTGGAGTGTACCAGGGCCGAACACTGAAGCTTTCTTT. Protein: CAWSVPGPNTEAFF.

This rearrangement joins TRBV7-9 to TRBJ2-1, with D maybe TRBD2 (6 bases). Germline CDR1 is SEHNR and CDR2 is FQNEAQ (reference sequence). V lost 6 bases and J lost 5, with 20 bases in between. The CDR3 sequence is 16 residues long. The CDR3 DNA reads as TGTGCCAGCAGTCCTTGGCGGAGGGTGGGAGACAATGAGCAGTTCTTC. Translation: CASSPWRRVGDNEQFF. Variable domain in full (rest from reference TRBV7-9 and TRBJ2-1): DTGVSQNPRHKITKRGQNVTFRCDPISEHNRLYWYRQTLGQGPEFLTYFQNEAQLEKSRLLSDRFSAERPKGSFSTLEIQRTEQGDSAMYLCASSPWRRVGDNEQFFGPGTRLTVL.

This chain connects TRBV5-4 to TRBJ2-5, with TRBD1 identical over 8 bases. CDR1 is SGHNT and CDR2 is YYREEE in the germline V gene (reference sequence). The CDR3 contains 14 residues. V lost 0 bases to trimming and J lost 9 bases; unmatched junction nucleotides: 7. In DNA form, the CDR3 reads TGTGCCAGCAGCTTGGCACAGGGGGGCACGGCCCAGTACTTC. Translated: CASSLAQGGTAQYF.

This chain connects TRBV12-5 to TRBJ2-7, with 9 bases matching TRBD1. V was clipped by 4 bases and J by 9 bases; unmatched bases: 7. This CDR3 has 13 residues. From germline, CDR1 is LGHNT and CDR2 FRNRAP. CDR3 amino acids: CASGSGQGDPQYF. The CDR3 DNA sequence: TGTGCTAGTGGTTCGGGACAGGGAGACCCGCAGTACTTC.